The rows below give T cell receptor beta chains drawn from one sample of a study of shared clonotypes between healthy human individuals. Sequencing used immunoSEQ multiplex PCR; TCRdb keeps in-frame clones, though not all of them. The repertoire holds approximately 510,000 clones, approximately 85% seen once, with roughly 13% in the top ten. The sequenced material came from PBMCs. The receptors were sampled from a woman in her 40s in good health. Some clones in this sample may be carry-over from other donors' samples. The CDR3 runs from the conserved cysteine through the conserved F or W. The order of the fields is V gene, J gene, CDR3 protein.

V gene: TRBV7-9; J gene: TRBJ2-3; CDR3 protein: CASSRTSGSTDTQYF
V gene: TRBV2; J gene: TRBJ1-6; CDR3 protein: CASRGDRGNSPLHF
V gene: TRBV7-9; J gene: TRBJ2-1; CDR3 protein: CASARLAGDNEQFF
V gene: TRBV2; J gene: TRBJ2-6; CDR3 protein: CASSKFDYLQSRANVLTF
V gene: TRBV19; J gene: TRBJ2-2; CDR3 protein: CASKVGTGELFF
V gene: TRBV4-3; J gene: TRBJ2-7; CDR3 protein: CASSQATPEGLGPPYEQYF
V gene: TRBV6-5; J gene: TRBJ2-3; CDR3 protein: CASRLGGSDTQYF
V gene: TRBV7-2; J gene: TRBJ1-2; CDR3 protein: CASSFTPPGSNYGYTF
V gene: TRBV29-1; J gene: TRBJ2-2; CDR3 protein: CSVATASTGELFF
V gene: TRBV19; J gene: TRBJ2-1; CDR3 protein: CASSMGRDNEQFF
V gene: TRBV28; J gene: TRBJ2-1; CDR3 protein: CASSFMLMGHEQFF
V gene: TRBV7-6; J gene: TRBJ2-3; CDR3 protein: CASSLVSGSRGSPDTQYF
V gene: TRBV27; J gene: TRBJ2-2; CDR3 protein: CASGGTNTGELFF
V gene: TRBV5-6; J gene: TRBJ2-1; CDR3 protein: CASSVAWNTGQFF
V gene: TRBV13; J gene: TRBJ2-3; CDR3 protein: CASSSRYSGTDTQYF
V gene: TRBV30; J gene: TRBJ1-4; CDR3 protein: CAWREGPATNEKLFF
V gene: TRBV28; J gene: TRBJ2-4; CDR3 protein: CASSRDRGRNQYF
V gene: TRBV7-8; J gene: TRBJ2-7; CDR3 protein: CASSLDADRSTYEQYF
V gene: TRBV11-3; J gene: TRBJ2-1; CDR3 protein: CASSLADRDNEQFF
V gene: TRBV5-1; J gene: TRBJ1-1; CDR3 protein: CASSLGGSREAFF
V gene: TRBV18; J gene: TRBJ2-3; CDR3 protein: CASSPEARTDTQYF
V gene: TRBV30; J gene: TRBJ2-1; CDR3 protein: CAWKGTPYNEQFF
V gene: TRBV7-9; J gene: TRBJ1-5; CDR3 protein: CASSPGRGNQPQHF
V gene: TRBV10-1; J gene: TRBJ2-7; CDR3 protein: CASGDREPPYEQYF
V gene: TRBV10-3; J gene: TRBJ1-1; CDR3 protein: CAIREGQGGSEAFF
V gene: TRBV7-8; J gene: TRBJ2-1; CDR3 protein: CASTLSRPPQGQGYNEQFF
V gene: TRBV11-3; J gene: TRBJ2-4; CDR3 protein: CASSLGAGQGEAIQYF
V gene: TRBV27; J gene: TRBJ2-7; CDR3 protein: CASSLYRGSYEQYF
V gene: TRBV9; J gene: TRBJ2-3; CDR3 protein: CASSVADGKDTQYF
V gene: TRBV29-1; J gene: TRBJ2-7; CDR3 protein: CSVELEGGSGYEQYF
V gene: TRBV21-1; J gene: TRBJ1-5; CDR3 protein: CASSKKFRTPHNCDSNQPQHF
V gene: TRBV11-1; J gene: TRBJ2-7; CDR3 protein: CASSLGLDSYEQYF
V gene: TRBV27; J gene: TRBJ2-5; CDR3 protein: CASSLGRAEGTQYF
V gene: TRBV30; J gene: TRBJ2-2; CDR3 protein: CAWRSYTGELFF
V gene: TRBV4-3; J gene: TRBJ2-1; CDR3 protein: CASSQAGQGDEQFF
V gene: TRBV29-1; J gene: TRBJ2-7; CDR3 protein: CSVEDRTSGAYEQYF
V gene: TRBV5-5; J gene: TRBJ1-2; CDR3 protein: CASSFDGSNYGYTF
V gene: TRBV5-1; J gene: TRBJ2-7; CDR3 protein: CASSLAREGYEQYF
V gene: TRBV5-1; J gene: TRBJ1-1; CDR3 protein: CASSPGGNTEAFF
V gene: TRBV5-4; J gene: TRBJ2-1; CDR3 protein: CASSLAARGNNEQFF
V gene: TRBV7-2; J gene: TRBJ2-1; CDR3 protein: CASSLRAYNEQFF
V gene: TRBV6-5; J gene: TRBJ2-1; CDR3 protein: CASGYNEQFF
V gene: TRBV28; J gene: TRBJ2-1; CDR3 protein: CASSLPGHNEQFF
V gene: TRBV5-1; J gene: TRBJ2-3; CDR3 protein: CASSSEHPYTDTQYF
V gene: TRBV5-1; J gene: TRBJ2-2; CDR3 protein: CASSLTMAWAGELFF
V gene: TRBV2; J gene: TRBJ2-7; CDR3 protein: CASSVGREGEGEQYF
V gene: TRBV28; J gene: -; CDR3 protein: CASSFADYYEQYF
V gene: TRBV27; J gene: TRBJ2-1; CDR3 protein: CASSLSIESYNEQFF
V gene: TRBV9; J gene: TRBJ2-1; CDR3 protein: CASSVRGLNYNEQFF
V gene: TRBV6-5; J gene: TRBJ2-3; CDR3 protein: CASRDRVTDTQYF
V gene: TRBV5-1; J gene: TRBJ1-4; CDR3 protein: CASSSGQGDGKLFF
V gene: TRBV19; J gene: TRBJ2-6; CDR3 protein: CASSISGAGANVLTF
V gene: TRBV30; J gene: TRBJ1-2; CDR3 protein: CAWTIRKGANYGYTF
V gene: TRBV7-2; J gene: TRBJ1-3; CDR3 protein: CASSLVSGAGNTIYF
V gene: TRBV29-1; J gene: TRBJ2-5; CDR3 protein: CSVDPGKEETQYF
V gene: TRBV28; J gene: TRBJ1-1; CDR3 protein: CASLRGENTEAFF
V gene: TRBV14; J gene: TRBJ1-2; CDR3 protein: CASSQHHLYGYTF
V gene: TRBV20-1; J gene: TRBJ2-5; CDR3 protein: CSARDSETQYF
V gene: TRBV6-5; J gene: TRBJ2-7; CDR3 protein: CASIPSNRANEQYF
V gene: TRBV15; J gene: TRBJ2-5; CDR3 protein: CATSRDRLGGETQYF